The present T cell receptor beta chain was sequenced within a study of blood T cell repertoires in COVID-19. Study summary: Donors in the United States, Italy and Spain gave samples during acute or convalescent COVID-19. Sources were T cells, B-cell-depleted T cells, or PBMCs; the material itself was cDNA or gDNA.

The CDR3 is 13 residues long. V lost 0 bases and J 6 bases, leaving 10 bases between the germline ends. Looked up from germline, CDR1 is SGHDT and CDR2 is YYEEEE. Cohorts were assigned according to the clinical history that participants reported. How the authors handled the data: Amplifying reference gene primers gave estimates of nucleated cell counts. The repertoire was sequenced with immunoSEQ multiplex PCR; TCRdb's copy has only in-frame clones and lacks some. V and J calls plus clone size are reproduced from that table; the DNA served to infer D and trimming. The data show about 150,000 clones, approximately 78% seen once. This clone was found a few times.

The genes are TRBV5-6 and TRBJ2-7, with D possibly matching TRBD1 (5 bases). Sequencing was performed on PBMCs or T cells enriched from blood (not recorded which). The TCR sequence derives from a woman aged 45-65 years who had recovered from COVID-19. The CDR3 coding sequence is TGTGCCAGCAGCTTGGGCAGGGTCGGCGAGCAGTACTTC. Protein: CASSLGRVGEQYF.